These 5 T cell receptor beta chains originate from one sample sequenced in a study of cytomegalovirus exposure and HLA in healthy donors. Both 60 Vbeta primers and 13 Jbeta primers went into the PCR. The assay was immunoSEQ multiplex PCR, and TCRdb's table has in-frame clones only and misses some. The sample records some 130,000 clones, 65% to 80% being singletons. Sequencing was performed on PBMCs. The source is a human donor in good health.

CDR3 residues: CASSVGLRGSSGNTIYF. The CDR3, as DNA: TGTGCCAGCAGCGTAGGGTTAAGGGGAAGCTCTGGAAACACCATATATTTT. The chain carries TRBV9 and TRBJ1-3; TRBD1 might be the D (5 bases). V lost 0 bases, J lost 0 bases, and 13 bases lay in between. The germline V gene encodes CDR1 SGDLS and CDR2 YYNGEE. The CDR3 has 17 residues.

The V gene is TRBV4-1, the J gene TRBJ2-1, with 7 bases aligning to TRBD2. Germline loops: CDR1 MGHRA, CDR2 YSYEKL. The V gene end was trimmed by 1 base and the J gene end by 4 bases; junction bases not matched to a gene: 7. The CDR3 is made up of 16 amino acids. This CDR3 reads CASSQVALADYNEQFF. CDR3 DNA sequence: TGCGCCAGCAGCCAAGTCGCCCTAGCGGATTACAATGAGCAGTTCTTC.

The rearrangement uses TRBV11-1 and TRBJ1-1; D uncertain. V was trimmed by 5 bases and J by 3 bases, leaving 22 bases between them. Germline assignment: CDR1 SGHAT and CDR2 FQDESV (reference sequence). The CDR3 has 17 amino acids. The CDR3: CASSPEPGRLRDTEAFF. In nucleotides, the CDR3 is TGTGCCAGCAGCCCAGAGCCGGGGAGACTAAGGGACACTGAAGCTTTCTTT.

This chain uses TRBV28 with TRBJ1-2; TRBD1 might be the D (6 bases). Germline loops: CDR1 MDHEN, CDR2 SYDVKM. The CDR3 is made up of 13 amino acids. V was clipped by 7 bases and J by 7 bases, with 16 bases between them. The CDR3 region has the DNA TGTGCCAGCAATTCAGGGGCAGGCGCTGGCTACACCTTC. Translation gives CASNSGAGAGYTF.

V usage is TRBV5-1 and J usage is TRBJ2-6; a possible D gene is TRBD2 (6 bases). Germline CDR1 SGHRS, CDR2 YFSETQ. This CDR3 is 16 amino acids long. Trimming took 2 bases from V and 1 from J, leaving 10 bases between them. The CDR3 region has the DNA TGCGCCAGCAGCTTTTTCGGGGGATCTGGGGCCAACGTCCTGACTTTC. Translated, it gives CASSFFGGSGANVLTF.